This TCR beta chain was found in a study of identical twins. TCRdb reanalysed the 5' RACE reads using MiXCR and keeps one entry per CDR3 protein. Among about 790,000 distinct CDR3 sequences listed, over 15% were seen once. The germline V gene has CDR1 SQVTM and CDR2 ANQGSEA. V was clipped by 4 bases and J by 4 bases; unmatched bases: 4. This CDR3 is 14 amino acids long. These same data were also listed under a study on T cells expressing NK-cell markers.

The TCR sequence derives from a young woman in good health. Sequenced: PBMCs. This chain connects TRBV29-1 to TRBJ1-5, with 10 bases lining up with TRBD1. The CDR3: CSVAGTGENQPQHF. CDR3 DNA sequence: TGCAGCGTTGCAGGGACAGGGGAAAATCAGCCCCAGCATTTT.